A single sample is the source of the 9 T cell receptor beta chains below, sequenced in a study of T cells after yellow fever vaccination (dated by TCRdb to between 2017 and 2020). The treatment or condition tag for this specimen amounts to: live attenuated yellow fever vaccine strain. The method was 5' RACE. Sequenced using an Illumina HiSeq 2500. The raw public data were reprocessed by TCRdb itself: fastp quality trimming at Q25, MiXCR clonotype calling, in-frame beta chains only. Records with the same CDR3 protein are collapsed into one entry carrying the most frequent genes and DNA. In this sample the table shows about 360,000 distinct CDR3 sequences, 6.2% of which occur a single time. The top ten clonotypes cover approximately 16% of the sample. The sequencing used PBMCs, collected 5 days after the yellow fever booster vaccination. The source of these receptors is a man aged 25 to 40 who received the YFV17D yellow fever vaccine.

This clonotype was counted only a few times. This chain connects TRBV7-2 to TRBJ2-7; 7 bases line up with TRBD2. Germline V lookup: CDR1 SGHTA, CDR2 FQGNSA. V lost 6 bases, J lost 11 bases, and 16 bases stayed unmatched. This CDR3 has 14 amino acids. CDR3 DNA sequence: TGTGCCAGCAGTTCCGGGACTAACCCCCTAGGGGAGTACTTC. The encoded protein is CASSSGTNPLGEYF.

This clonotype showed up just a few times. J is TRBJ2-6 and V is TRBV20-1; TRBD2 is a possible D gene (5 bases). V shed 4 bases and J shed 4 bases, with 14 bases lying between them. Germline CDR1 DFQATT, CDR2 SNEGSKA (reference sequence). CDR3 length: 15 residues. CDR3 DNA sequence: TGCAGTGCTACGCCCCGGGGTTACGGGGCCAACGTCCTGACTTTC. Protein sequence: CSATPRGYGANVLTF.

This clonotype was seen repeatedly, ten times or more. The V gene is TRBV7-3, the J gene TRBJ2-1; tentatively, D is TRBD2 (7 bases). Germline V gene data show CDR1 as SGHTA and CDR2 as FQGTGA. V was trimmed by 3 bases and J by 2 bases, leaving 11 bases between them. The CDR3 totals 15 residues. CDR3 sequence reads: CASSFGGPTYNEQFF. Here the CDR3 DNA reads TGTGCCAGCAGCTTCGGGGGGCCCACCTACAATGAGCAGTTCTTC.

The CDR3 here is CASSGASGEPQFF. In DNA, the CDR3 is TGCGCCAGCTCAGGTGCTAGCGGAGAGCCCCAGTTCTTC. The V call is TRBV4-1, the J call TRBJ2-1; 7 bases map to TRBD2. The CDR3 loop spans 13 amino acids. J was trimmed by 13 bases and V by 8 bases; bases with no gene match: 14. The germline V gene encodes CDR1 MGHRA and CDR2 YSYEKL.

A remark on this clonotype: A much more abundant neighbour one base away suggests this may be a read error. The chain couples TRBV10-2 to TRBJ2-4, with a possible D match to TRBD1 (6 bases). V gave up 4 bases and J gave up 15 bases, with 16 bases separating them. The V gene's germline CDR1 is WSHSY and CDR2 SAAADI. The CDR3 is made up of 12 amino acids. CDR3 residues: CASSVTTGRMYF. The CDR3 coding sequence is TGCGCCAGCAGTGTGACGACAGGCCGGATGTACTTC.

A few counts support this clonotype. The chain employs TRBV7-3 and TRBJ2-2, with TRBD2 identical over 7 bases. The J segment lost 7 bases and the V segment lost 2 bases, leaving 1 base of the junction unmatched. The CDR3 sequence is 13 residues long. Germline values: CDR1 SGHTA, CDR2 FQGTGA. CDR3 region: CASSLGGGGELFF. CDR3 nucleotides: TGTGCCAGCAGCTTAGGCGGGGGCGGGGAGCTGTTTTTT. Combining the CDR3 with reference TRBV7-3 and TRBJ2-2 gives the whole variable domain GAGVSQTPSNKVTEKGKYVELRCDPISGHTALYWYRQSLGQGPEFLIYFQGTGAADDSGLPNDRFFAVRPEGSVSTLKIQRTERGDSAVYLCASSLGGGGELFFGEGSRLTVL.

The DNA of the CDR3 is TGTGCCAGCAGCGTAGGGAGTAGCGGAGCCAAAAACATTCAGTACTTC. Residues: CASSVGSSGAKNIQYF. This chain connects TRBV9 to TRBJ2-4; the D gene is possibly TRBD2 (6 bases). This CDR3 has 16 residues. CDR1 is SGDLS and CDR2 is YYNGEE in the germline V gene. The V end was cut by 0 bases, the J end by 0 bases, with 10 bases between.

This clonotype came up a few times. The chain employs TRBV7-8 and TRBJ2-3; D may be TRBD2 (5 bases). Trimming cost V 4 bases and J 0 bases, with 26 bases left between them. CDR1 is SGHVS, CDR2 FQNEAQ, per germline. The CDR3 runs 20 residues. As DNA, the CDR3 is TGTGCCAGCAGCTCCCCCGACCCACCTCAGAGGGCTAGAAGCACAGATACGCAGTATTTT. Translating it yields CASSSPDPPQRARSTDTQYF.

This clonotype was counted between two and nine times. CDR3 in amino acids: CASSGGYGDTGELFF. CDR3 DNA: TGTGCCAGCAGTGGGGGTTACGGGGACACCGGGGAGCTGTTTTTT. The V and J genes are TRBV2 and TRBJ2-2, with D tentatively TRBD2 (5 bases). Germline V gene data show CDR1 as SNHLY and CDR2 as FYNNEI. V was cut by 4 bases and J by 3 bases, with 12 bases left in between. This CDR3 is built from 15 residues.